Shown below are 9 T cell receptor beta chains from a single sample sequenced in a study of response to subunit inactivated influenza vaccine. TCRdb re-derived calls from the RT-PCR reads in MiXCR, one entry per CDR3 protein. This sample has some 550,000 distinct CDR3 sequences, with 20% to 25% found just once. The data also belong to a second study, concerning T cells expressing NK-cell markers. This second report adds: The cDNA for TCR beta came from 5'RACE template switching with UMIs.

The sample was CD4+ T cells sorted from PBMCs, taken 12 days after vaccination. Receptor source: a man aged 50-60 years who received an inactivated influenza vaccine.

This clonotype showed up just a few times. The chain employs TRBV29-1 and TRBJ1-3; D call uncertain. The CDR3 is 11 residues long. Germline V gene data show CDR1 as SQVTM and CDR2 as ANQGSEA. Deletions cut 2 bases from V and 4 bases from J, with 3 bases between. The CDR3 coding sequence is TGCAGCGTTGAATTGGGAAACACCATATATTTT. Translated, it gives CSVELGNTIYF.

This clonotype was observed a few times. The J gene is TRBJ1-1, the V gene TRBV25-1; D uncertain. Trimming took 2 bases from V and 4 from J, leaving 11 bases between them. Germline V gives CDR1 MGHDK, CDR2 SYGVNS. The CDR3 length is 14 residues. CDR3 amino acids: CASSEAFQATEAFF. Written as DNA, the CDR3 is TGTGCCAGCAGTGAAGCCTTCCAGGCCACTGAAGCTTTCTTT.

The sample holds many counts of this clonotype. The chain links TRBV5-1 to TRBJ2-3; D is uncertain. CDR3 length: 15 amino acids. V was trimmed by 4 bases and J by 1 base, leaving 13 bases between them. In germline, CDR1 is SGHRS, CDR2 YFSETQ. This chain's CDR3 is CASSLDSGGTDTQYF. The CDR3, as DNA: TGCGCCAGCAGCCTAGACTCCGGAGGCACAGATACGCAGTATTTT.

This clonotype was observed a handful of times. The chain has TRBV29-1 and TRBJ2-3, with D perhaps TRBD1 or TRBD2 (5 bases each). CDR3 length: 15 residues. The germline CDR1 and CDR2 sequences are SQVTM and ANQGSEA. Trimming removed 4 bases from V and 5 bases from J, with 19 bases in between. In nucleotides, the CDR3 is TGCAGCGTTGTTAGGGGTCGGGGAGTAGTAGATACGCAGTATTTT. Its translation is CSVVRGRGVVDTQYF.

This clonotype was picked up many times. Here the CDR3 DNA reads TGCAGCGTTGATAGTGTAATCGGCACAGATACGCAGTATTTT. This codes for CSVDSVIGTDTQYF. The rearrangement uses TRBV29-1 and TRBJ2-3; D unclear. The CDR3 runs 14 residues. Germline lookup yields CDR1 SQVTM and CDR2 ANQGSEA. Trimming stripped 3 bases from V and 1 base from J, with 11 bases between.

This clonotype has a count of ten or more. The chain couples TRBV12-3 or TRBV12-4 to TRBJ1-2; TRBD1 is a possible D gene (6 bases). The CDR3 is 14 residues long. V was trimmed by 6 bases and J by 5 bases, leaving 16 bases between them. The chain's CDR3 is CASSLRTASYGYTF. CDR3 DNA sequence: TGTGCCAGCAGCCTAAGGACAGCCAGTTATGGCTACACCTTC.

The chain uses TRBV29-1 and TRBJ2-7; 10 bases are shared with TRBD2. Germline assignment: CDR1 SQVTM and CDR2 ANQGSEA. The CDR3 runs to 13 residues. Losses at the gene ends were 7 bases for V and 2 bases for J; bases not matched to a gene: 5. In nucleotides, the CDR3 is TGCAGCGCACGGACTAGCGGAGCCTACGAGCAGTACTTC. Its protein is CSARTSGAYEQYF.

This clonotype was seen a few times. The gene calls are TRBV7-2 and TRBJ1-2; D remains unclear. Germline V lookup: CDR1 SGHTA, CDR2 FQGNSA. The CDR3 runs to 14 residues. V was trimmed by 0 bases and J by 7 bases, leaving 12 bases between them. CDR3 DNA sequence: TGTGCCAGCAGCTTAGCTTGGAGTCAAGGTGGCTACACCTTC. It is translated as CASSLAWSQGGYTF.

As regards this clonotype: A much bigger clone sits one base away, suggesting this may be a read error. This chain joins TRBV20-1 and TRBJ2-5; TRBD2 matches at 7 bases. The CDR3 extends over 15 amino acids. CDR1 is DFQATT, CDR2 SNEGSKA, per germline (reference sequence). The trim removed 6 bases at V and 5 bases at J, leaving 15 bases unmatched. The CDR3 DNA sequence: TGCAGTGCCTATAGATTAGGACTAGTACATGAGACCCAGTACTTC. Translating it yields CSAYRLGLVHETQYF.